These 25 T cell receptor beta chains originate from one sample sequenced in a study of blood T cells in healthy people across ages. The second PCR ran about 6 to 11 cycles with a sample-barcoded 5' primer and J-beta primers. From the 5' RACE reads, TCRdb called clonotypes with MiXCR, one entry per CDR3 protein. The sample records around 1.5 million distinct CDR3 sequences, approximately 59% being singletons. Input material: blood. Receptors originate from a man between 18 and 35 years old in good health.

The chain couples TRBV29-1 to TRBJ1-2; TRBD1 aligns across 11 bases. The CDR3 has 15 amino acids. J was trimmed by 4 bases and V by 3 bases; bases with no gene match: 7. Germline V gene sequence: CDR1 SQVTM, CDR2 ANQGSEA. The CDR3 nucleotides are TGCAGCGTTGAGATGCGGGACAGGGGGTTCTATGGCTACACCTTC. Translation gives CSVEMRDRGFYGYTF.

The CDR3 loop is CASSEQGLARTGELFF. As DNA, the CDR3 is TGTGCCAGCAGTGAACAAGGACTAGCGCGCACCGGGGAGCTGTTTTTT. The chain recombines TRBV25-1 with TRBJ2-2; 9 nucleotides agree with TRBD2. In germline, CDR1 is MGHDK, CDR2 SYGVNS. V lost 2 bases to trimming and J lost 4 bases; unmatched junction nucleotides: 5. The length of the CDR3 is 16 residues.

The CDR3 spells CSVTGLANTGELFF. The CDR3 DNA is TGCAGCGTTACAGGCCTCGCGAACACCGGGGAGCTGTTTTTT. The rearrangement joins TRBV29-1 to TRBJ2-2, with D possibly being TRBD1 (5 bases). Trimming took 5 bases from V and 0 from J, leaving 10 bases between them. The CDR3 runs to 14 residues. Germline lookup yields CDR1 SQVTM and CDR2 ANQGSEA.

The chain couples TRBV12-3 or TRBV12-4 to TRBJ2-7, with TRBD2 identical over 12 bases. J was trimmed by 4 bases and V by 2 bases; bases with no gene match: 9. This CDR3 contains 17 residues. The CDR3 DNA reads as TGTGCCAGCAGTTTAACTAGCGGGGGGACAAGGGGTTACGAGCAGTACTTC. Translating it yields CASSLTSGGTRGYEQYF.

A few counts support this clonotype. This chain links TRBV2 with TRBJ2-5; 8 nucleotides agree with TRBD2. Looked up from germline, CDR1 is SNHLY and CDR2 is FYNNEI. The CDR3 covers 15 residues. With V trimmed by 3 bases and J by 2 bases, 5 bases remained unmatched. CDR3 protein: CASSDRRLAQETQYF. The CDR3 DNA sequence: TGTGCCAGCAGTGACAGGAGACTAGCGCAAGAGACCCAGTACTTC.

This chain connects TRBV3-1 to TRBJ1-4; D not certain. Germline V gene sequence: CDR1 LGHDT, CDR2 YNNKEL (reference sequence). V was pared by 1 base and J by 11 bases, with 5 bases between. This CDR3 comprises 11 residues. The chain's CDR3 is CASSQGWKLFF. The CDR3 coding sequence is TGTGCCAGCAGCCAAGGGTGGAAACTGTTTTTT.

The CDR3 DNA is TGTGCCAGCAGAGGGTTTCGGAACACTGAAGCTTTCTTT. Protein product: CASRGFRNTEAFF. This chain joins TRBV27 and TRBJ1-1; no definite D call. Germline V gene lookup returns CDR1 MNHEY and CDR2 SMNVEV (reference sequence). V lost 6 bases, J lost 1 base, and 9 bases lay in between. This CDR3 has 13 amino acids.

The chain recombines TRBV29-1 with TRBJ1-1; tentatively, D is TRBD1 (6 bases). This CDR3 contains 15 residues. Germline loops: CDR1 SQVTM, CDR2 ANQGSEA. Trimming removed 1 base at V and 1 base at J, with 13 bases between. The chain's CDR3 is CSVEVPGAANTEAFF. In DNA, the CDR3 is TGCAGCGTTGAAGTTCCGGGGGCGGCGAACACTGAAGCTTTCTTT.

A remark on this clonotype: With a much larger clone just one base away, this may be a read error. This chain connects TRBV20-1 to TRBJ1-5, with a tentative D call TRBD1 (5 bases). The CDR3 runs 14 residues. Germline V gene lookup returns CDR1 DFQATT and CDR2 SNEGSKA (reference sequence). V lost 3 bases to trimming and J lost 7 bases, with 16 bases between them. For the CDR3, the DNA is TGCAGTGCTAGCCGGGGGAAAACTTGGCAGCCCCAGCATTTT. Its translation: CSASRGKTWQPQHF.

This sequence joins TRBV7-2 and TRBJ2-2; possible D gene TRBD2, 7 bases. This CDR3 has 17 residues. Looked up from germline, CDR1 is SGHTA and CDR2 is FQGNSA. The germline V and J ends were trimmed by 5 bases and 4 bases, with 20 bases remaining between them. Here the CDR3 DNA reads TGTGCCAGCAGCCGAAACGTTGGGGGGGCCTCCACCGGGGAGCTGTTTTTT. Translated: CASSRNVGGASTGELFF. The whole variable domain, filled in from reference TRBV7-2 and TRBJ2-2, reads GAGVSQSPSNKVTEKGKDVELRCDPISGHTALYWYRQSLGQGLEFLIYFQGNSAPDKSGLPSDRFSAERTGGSVSTLTIQRTQQEDSAVYLCASSRNVGGASTGELFFGEGSRLTVL.

The rearrangement links TRBV28 to TRBJ1-1; no clear D. This CDR3 has 16 residues. The V and J ends lost 2 bases and 6 bases respectively, with 19 bases between them. CDR1 and CDR2 from the germline V gene are MDHEN and SYDVKM. The DNA of the CDR3 is TGTGCCAGCAGTTTAGGTGGAAGGGAGATAAGCGCTGAAGCTTTCTTT. Translating it yields CASSLGGREISAEAFF.

The rearrangement links TRBV12-3 or TRBV12-4 to TRBJ2-5, with a possible D match to TRBD2 (6 bases). V lost 8 bases and J 11 bases, leaving 27 bases between the germline ends. The length of the CDR3 is 15 residues. The CDR3 loop reads CASPPRDLRDNEQYF. The CDR3 region has the DNA TGTGCCAGCCCCCCCCGGGACTTACGTGACAATGAGCAGTACTTC.

The chain links TRBV6-5 to TRBJ1-2, with no clear D. Germline CDR1 MNHEY, CDR2 SVGAGI. The length of the CDR3 is 10 residues. Deletions cut 7 bases from V and 7 bases from J, with 7 bases between. CDR3 region: CASKGVGYTF. The DNA of the CDR3 is TGTGCCAGCAAGGGAGTTGGCTACACCTTC.

This clonotype was observed a handful of times. J is TRBJ1-5 and V is TRBV6-1; D uncertain. Germline V CDR1 and CDR2: MNHNS, SASEGT. The CDR3 spans 13 residues. V was clipped by 7 bases and J by 0 bases, with 7 bases between them. The CDR3 nucleotides read TGTGCCAGCACAGTGTATAGCAATCAGCCCCAGCATTTT. Translating gives CASTVYSNQPQHF.

The chain has TRBV12-3 or TRBV12-4 and TRBJ2-5, with D perhaps matching TRBD2 (5 bases). Trimming removed 7 bases from V and 3 bases from J, with 18 bases in between. The length of the CDR3 is 15 residues. The CDR3 nucleotides are TGTGCCAGCAACAGAGCGGAGGCAAGAGAAGAGACCCAGTACTTC. This sequence encodes CASNRAEAREETQYF.

A few counts support this clonotype. The chain's CDR3 is CASSLAASGQETQYF. The CDR3 DNA reads TGTGCCAGCAGCTTAGCCGCTAGCGGCCAAGAGACCCAGTACTTC. The rearrangement links TRBV7-2 to TRBJ2-5; TRBD2 agrees at 7 bases. Trimming removed 0 bases from V and 1 base from J; junction bases left unmatched: 2. In germline, CDR1 is SGHTA, CDR2 FQGNSA. The length of the CDR3 is 15 residues.

The V gene is TRBV7-9, the J gene TRBJ2-1; 7 bases are shared with TRBD1. The assigned J gene may be wrong: the sequence end matches TRBJ2-7 better. CDR3 length: 15 residues. Germline V gives CDR1 SEHNR, CDR2 FQNEAQ (reference sequence). The CDR3 here is CASSHAGGSYNEQYF. DNA for the CDR3: TGTGCCAGCAGTCATGCAGGGGGTTCCTACAATGAGCAGTACTTC.

The gene calls are TRBV20-1 and TRBJ2-4, with a tentative D call TRBD2 (6 bases). The J call could be wrong; TRBJ2-7 is a better fit for the DNA end. CDR1 and CDR2 from the germline V gene are DFQATT and SNEGSKA (reference sequence). This CDR3 is built from 16 residues. The CDR3 loop reads CSARDLLRLDSYEQYF. CDR3 coding DNA: TGCAGTGCTAGAGATTTGTTACGACTAGACTCCTACGAGCAGTACTTC.

This clonotype was seen only a few times. The rearrangement joins TRBV12-3 or TRBV12-4 to TRBJ2-2, with D unresolved. V lost 1 base, J lost 8 bases, and 5 bases lay in between. The CDR3 covers 12 residues. The CDR3 DNA sequence: TGTGCCAGCAGTTTAGGCGTTGGGGAGCTGTTTTTT. Translation gives CASSLGVGELFF.

V gene TRBV20-1 combines with J gene TRBJ2-5; D tentatively fits TRBD1 or TRBD2 (5 bases each). Germline V lookup: CDR1 DFQATT, CDR2 SNEGSKA (reference sequence). The germline V and J ends were trimmed by 0 bases and 1 base, with 15 bases remaining between them. This CDR3 contains 16 residues. Written as DNA, the CDR3 is TGCAGTGCTAGAGATAGTGTCTGGGGGTCCCAAGAGACCCAGTACTTC. Amino acids: CSARDSVWGSQETQYF.

The gene calls are TRBV7-9 and TRBJ2-7, with TRBD1 matching over 7 bases. The CDR3 consists of 15 residues. Germline V gene data show CDR1 as SEHNR and CDR2 as FQNEAQ (reference sequence). Trimming took 0 bases from V and 2 from J; bases not matched to a gene: 4. The CDR3 sequence: CASSLASDRAYEQYF. CDR3 sequence (DNA): TGTGCCAGCAGCTTAGCTTCTGACAGGGCCTACGAGCAGTACTTC.

The chain combines TRBV14 with TRBJ2-3; no firm D call. CDR1 SGHDN and CDR2 FVKESK come from the germline V gene. Trimming stripped 5 bases from V and 5 bases from J, with 14 bases between. The CDR3 consists of 14 residues. CDR3 loop: CASSLDGLRDTQYF. For the CDR3, the DNA is TGTGCCAGCAGCTTGGACGGGCTCCGAGATACGCAGTATTTT.

In regard to this clonotype: One end of the junction does not line up with germline, which may come from a read error. V and J are TRBV4-1 and TRBJ2-3; tentative D call: TRBD1 (5 bases). This CDR3 has 13 amino acids. Germline V CDR1 and CDR2: MGHRA, YSYEKL. As DNA, the CDR3 is TGCACCAGCAGCCAAGGGGGCACAGATACGCAGTATTTT. Translating it yields CTSSQGGTDTQYF.

This clonotype was observed a few times. The chain joins TRBV4-2 to TRBJ2-7, with D possibly matching TRBD1 (6 bases). There are 16 residues in the CDR3. V lost 0 bases to trimming and J lost 5 bases, with 17 bases between them. Per the germline V gene, CDR1 is LGHNA and CDR2 is YNFKEQ. CDR3 residues: CASSQDIGGRSDEQYF. CDR3 coding DNA: TGTGCCAGCAGCCAAGATATAGGGGGTAGAAGCGACGAGCAGTACTTC.

The table lists this clonotype with a few counts. This chain connects TRBV5-1 to TRBJ2-3; 7 positions match TRBD1. Germline V CDR1 and CDR2: SGHRS, YFSETQ. The CDR3 extends over 17 amino acids. The trim removed 4 bases at V and 3 bases at J, leaving 14 bases unmatched. The CDR3 sequence is CASSRKLTGILTDTQYF. The CDR3 nucleotides are TGCGCCAGCAGCCGAAAACTGACAGGGATTTTAACAGATACGCAGTATTTT.